This is a list of T cell receptor beta chains from one sample in a study of blood T cell repertoires in COVID-19. The repertoire was sequenced with immunoSEQ multiplex PCR; TCRdb's copy has only in-frame clones and lacks some. This sample has 200,000 to 250,000 clones, with around 90% found just once. The material sequenced was peripheral blood. The receptors stem from a man between 18 and 35 years old with active or convalescent COVID-19. The CDR3 runs from the conserved cysteine through the conserved F or W. The D gene is left open where the match is weak. Where a row states a size, it is once, few, many or the class of an expanded clone; other rows omit it.

clone_size j_call d_call v_call cdr3_nt cdr3_aa
- TRBJ2-7 TRBD2 TRBV7-9 TGTGCCAGCAGCGTCAGCGGGAGCTCCTACGAGCAGTACTTC CASSVSGSSYEQYF
once TRBJ2-5 - TRBV7-9 TGTGCCAGCAGCTCCCCCGTAGAAGAGACCCAGTACTTC CASSSPVEETQYF
- TRBJ1-2 TRBD1 TRBV4-3 TGCGCCAGCAGCCAGAGACAGGGCCAAGACTATGGCTACACCTTC CASSQRQGQDYGYTF
- TRBJ1-5 TRBD1 TRBV19 TGTGCCAGTAGGCGGGACAGGTCGGGCAATCAGCCCCAGCATTTT CASRRDRSGNQPQHF
- TRBJ1-1 - TRBV6-5 TGTGCCAGCAGCCGGACAGAGAACACTGAAGCTTTCTTT CASSRTENTEAFF
few TRBJ1-1 TRBD1 TRBV30 TGTGCCTGGAGTAAGGACAGGAGTGAAGCTTTCTTT CAWSKDRSEAFF
- TRBJ2-3 - TRBV4-3 TGCGCCAGCAGCCAAGGTCTCTCAGAGGTTCACACAGATACGCAGTATTTT CASSQGLSEVHTDTQYF
- TRBJ2-1 TRBD2 TRBV11-2 TGTGCCAGCAGCTTTGGTAGCGGGGGGACCTACAATGAGCAGTTCTTC CASSFGSGGTYNEQFF
once TRBJ2-3 TRBD2 TRBV6-5 TGTGCCAGCAGTTACCAAGCGGGATTCGGGACAGATACGCAGTATTTT CASSYQAGFGTDTQYF
- TRBJ2-3 - TRBV18 TGTGCCAGCTCACTTCAATCTAACCCAGGGGGCACAGATACGCAGTATTTT CASSLQSNPGGTDTQYF
- TRBJ2-3 - TRBV5-1 TGCGCCAGCAGCTTGGGGAGGGGAACAGATACGCAGTATTTT CASSLGRGTDTQYF
- TRBJ2-1 TRBD2 TRBV15 TGTGCCACCAGCAGAAACTACGGACTAGCGGACAATGAGCAGTTCTTC CATSRNYGLADNEQFF
- TRBJ1-5 - TRBV4-3 TGCGCCAGCAGCCAAGAAAGAGGGGAGGGTCAGCCCCAGCATTTT CASSQERGEGQPQHF